A selection of T cell receptor beta chains follows, all from one sample in a study of OX40 agonist ivuxolimab in advanced cancers. TCRdb's table, derived via immunoSEQ multiplex PCR, lists solely in-frame clones and lacks some. This sample has 71,000 or so clones, with roughly nine tenths found just once. Sequencing used CD4+ or CD8+ T cells sorted from blood, obtained in a trial of the OX40 agonist ivuxolimab. These receptors all stem from an adult with an advanced solid tumor such as melanoma, head and neck, liver or kidney cancer. Both conserved end residues are part of each CDR3. A D gene is named only where the DNA matches it firmly. Size is omitted from some rows. Given values are once, few, many or a class for expanded clones.

j_call,v_call,d_call,clone_size,cdr3_nt,cdr3_aa
TRBJ2-7,TRBV28,TRBD1,NA,TGTGCCAGCACCCAAGGGACAGGGGGCTACGAGCAGTACTTC,CASTQGTGGYEQYF
TRBJ2-3,TRBV11-2,NA,NA,TGTGCCAGCAGCTTATTCGGCGGCACAGATACGCAGTATTTT,CASSLFGGTDTQYF
TRBJ1-2,TRBV10-3,NA,few,TGTGCCATCAGTAGACAGAATGGCTACACCTTC,CAISRQNGYTF
TRBJ1-2,TRBV6-5,TRBD1,NA,TGTGCCATCTCGACAGGGACCAACTATGGCTACACCTTC,CAISTGTNYGYTF
TRBJ2-7,TRBV5-6,NA,once,TGTGCCAGCAAACCGGGACCATCATCCTACGAGCAGTACTTC,CASKPGPSSYEQYF
TRBJ1-3,TRBV18,TRBD1,NA,TGTGCCAGCTCACCAAGACAGGGCGGTCCGTCCGGAAACACCATATATTTT,CASSPRQGGPSGNTIYF
TRBJ2-5,TRBV18,NA,NA,TGTGCCAGCTCACCACCGAGGACAGTTCAAGAGACCCAGTACTTC,CASSPPRTVQETQYF
TRBJ2-5,TRBV7-2,NA,NA,TGTGCCAGCAGCCCTACAGTAGAGACCCAGTACTTC,CASSPTVETQYF
TRBJ2-1,TRBV30,TRBD2,NA,TGTGCCTGGAGTGTAGGGCTAGCGGGATCCTACAATGAGCAGTTCTTC,CAWSVGLAGSYNEQFF
TRBJ1-2,TRBV7-2,NA,once,TGTGCCAGCAGCTTAGGAGGTGGGGTTAATGCTAACTATGGCTACACCTTC,CASSLGGGVNANYGYTF
TRBJ2-7,TRBV27,NA,NA,TGTGCCAGCAGTCTCTACGGGAACTACGAGCAGTACTTC,CASSLYGNYEQYF